This T cell receptor (beta chain) was identified in a study of post-analysis software for immune sequencing data. Sequencing libraries made from TCR beta cDNA carried unique molecular identifiers. From around 0.96 to 9.9 million T cells, 400,000 to 650,000 cDNA molecules were obtained. One entry per CDR3 protein, called by TCRdb with MiXCR from the PCR reads. The sample lists 450,000 or so distinct CDR3 sequences; 40% to 55% were seen once. V gave up 3 bases and J gave up 7 bases; unmatched junction bases: 5. This CDR3 contains 14 residues. In germline, CDR1 is SGHTA, CDR2 FQGNSA. General observations from the study: The five TRBV segments detected at higher frequency in patients than in controls included TRBV5-6, TRBV5-1 and TRBV20-1. F measure showed strong co-clustering of same-batch samples. A significant reduction in normalized Chao1 diversity was observed in multiple sclerosis patients versus controls.

About this clonotype: No antigen is known for it.

This TCR was recovered from a girl aged 10-17 years with multiple sclerosis. The rearrangement links TRBV7-2 to TRBJ2-3, with 9 bases lining up with TRBD2. Sequencing was done on a sample of blood. This chain's CDR3 is CASSLTSGGYTQYF. In DNA, the CDR3 is TGTGCCAGCAGCTTGACTAGCGGAGGCTATACGCAGTATTTT.